This T cell receptor beta chain was sequenced for a study of CD8+CD57+ T cells in acquired aplastic anemia. On the study more broadly: An average of about 3.4 ug of DNA was obtained from sorted CD4+ and CD8+ cells. Average CD4+ read depth in healthy donors was 10 million to 12 million reads. Study-level points and caveats: No significant patient-versus-control difference appeared in CD8+ Simpson's diversity. Patients and controls shared roughly 28 CD8+ CDR3 sequences, which appeared highly expressed in patients and within their immunodominant clones.

This clonotype is classed as medium-sized. The antigen is not known. TCR beta VDJ and CDR3 profiles were obtained from a genomic DNA template. TCRdb reanalysed the reads using MiXCR and keeps one entry per CDR3 protein. Of tens of thousands of distinct CDR3 sequences detected, 54% appear once; the ten largest clones hold about 8%. This CDR3 has 13 amino acids. Losses at the gene ends were 6 bases for V and 2 bases for J; bases not matched to a gene: 5. CDR1 is DFQATT and CDR2 is SNEGSKA in the germline V gene (reference sequence). This TCR was recovered from a human donor in good health, serving as a control. The sequenced sample consisted of sorted CD4+, CD8+, or CD8+CD57+ T cells (not recorded which) from PBMCs. The chain couples TRBV20-1 to TRBJ2-7; 9 bases align to TRBD2. The CDR3 DNA sequence: TGCAGTGCAGCGGCTAGCGGGGCCTACGAGCAGTACTTC. Its translation is CSAAASGAYEQYF.